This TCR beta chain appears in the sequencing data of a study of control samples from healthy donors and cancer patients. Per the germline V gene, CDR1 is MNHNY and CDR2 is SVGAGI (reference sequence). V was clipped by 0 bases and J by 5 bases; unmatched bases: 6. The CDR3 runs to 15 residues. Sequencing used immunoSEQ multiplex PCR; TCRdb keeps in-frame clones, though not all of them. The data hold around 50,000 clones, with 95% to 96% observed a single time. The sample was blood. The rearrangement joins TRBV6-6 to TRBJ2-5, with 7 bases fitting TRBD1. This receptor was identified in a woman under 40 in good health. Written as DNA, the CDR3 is TGTGCCAGCAGTTACTCGGGCCAGGGGGTCGAGACCCAGTACTTC. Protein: CASSYSGQGVETQYF.